This TCR beta chain was identified in a study of shared clonotypes between healthy human individuals. The table lists this clone with a count of one. Its antigen is still unknown. Study findings and constraints: Between a few donors, naive CD4 clonotypes were shared at a level of around 5.2%.

Losses at the gene ends were 3 bases for V and 6 bases for J; bases not matched to a gene: 11. CDR1 is SEHNR and CDR2 is FQNEAQ in the germline V gene (reference sequence). The CDR3 has 16 amino acids. Selected positively for CCR7 and CD45RO-negative, naive CD8 cells excluded terminally differentiated effector memory CD45RA+ cells. Donors included only healthy HIV-negative adults lacking recent acute infections or vaccinations. The assay was immunoSEQ multiplex PCR, and TCRdb's table has in-frame clones only and misses some. The sample holds around 560,000 clones, 95% seen once. The source material was naive CD8+ T cells sorted from blood. The V gene is TRBV7-9, the J gene TRBJ2-1; 7 bases are shared with TRBD2. The clonotype was recovered from a woman aged 25-40 years in good health. CDR3 coding DNA: TGTGCCAGCAGCTTTTATGTTGGCGGGAGTGTCAATGAGCAGTTCTTC. Encoded protein: CASSFYVGGSVNEQFF.